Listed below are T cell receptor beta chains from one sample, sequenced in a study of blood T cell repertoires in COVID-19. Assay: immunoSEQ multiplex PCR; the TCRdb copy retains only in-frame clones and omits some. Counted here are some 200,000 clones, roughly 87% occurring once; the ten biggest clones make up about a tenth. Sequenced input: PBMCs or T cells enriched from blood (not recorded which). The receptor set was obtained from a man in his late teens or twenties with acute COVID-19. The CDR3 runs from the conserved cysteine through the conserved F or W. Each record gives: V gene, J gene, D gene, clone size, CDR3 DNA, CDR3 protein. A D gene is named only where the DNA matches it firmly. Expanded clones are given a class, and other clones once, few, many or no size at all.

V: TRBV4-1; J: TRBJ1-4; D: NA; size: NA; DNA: TGCGCCAGCAGCCAAGAGTCAGGGATATTCGAAAAACTGTTTTTT; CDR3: CASSQESGIFEKLFF
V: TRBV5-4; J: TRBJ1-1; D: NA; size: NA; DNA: TGTGCCAGCAGCTTGAAGGGAGAGATGAACACTGAAGCTTTCTTT; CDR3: CASSLKGEMNTEAFF
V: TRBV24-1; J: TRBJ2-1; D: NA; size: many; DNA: TGTGCCAGACTGAGGCCGGACTCAGGAATAAATGAGCAGTTCTTC; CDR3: CARLRPDSGINEQFF
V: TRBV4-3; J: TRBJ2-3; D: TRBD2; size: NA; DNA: TGCGCCAGCAGCCGGAGGAACTTAGCGGGAGATACAGATACGCAGTATTTT; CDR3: CASSRRNLAGDTDTQYF
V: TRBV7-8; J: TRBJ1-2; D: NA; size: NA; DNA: TGTGCCAGCAGCTTAGTCTCGGGAGGGCACGGCTACACCTTC; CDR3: CASSLVSGGHGYTF
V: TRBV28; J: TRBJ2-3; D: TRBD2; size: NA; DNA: TGTGCCAGCCAACTAGCGGGAAGGGGCACAGATACGCAGTATTTT; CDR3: CASQLAGRGTDTQYF
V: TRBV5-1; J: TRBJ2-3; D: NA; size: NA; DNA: TGCGCCAGCAGCTTGGAGTTGCTAGCTGAGCCCCCTTCAGATACGCAGTATTTT; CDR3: CASSLELLAEPPSDTQYF
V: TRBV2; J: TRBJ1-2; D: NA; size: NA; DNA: TGTGCCAGCAGCCGCGGACAGCTTAACTATGGCTACACCTTC; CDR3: CASSRGQLNYGYTF
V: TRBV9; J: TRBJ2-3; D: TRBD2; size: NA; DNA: TGTGCCAGCAGCGCCGGGACTAGCGGGAGTTCTGATACGCAGTATTTT; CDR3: CASSAGTSGSSDTQYF
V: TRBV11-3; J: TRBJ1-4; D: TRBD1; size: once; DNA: TGTGCCAGCAGCCCGCCGCAGGGACAGGGGAGTGAAAAACTGTTTTTT; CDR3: CASSPPQGQGSEKLFF
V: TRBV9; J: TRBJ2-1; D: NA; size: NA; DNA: TGTGCCAGCAGCGTAGAAAGCCCGAGCTCCTACAATGAGCAGTTCTTC; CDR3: CASSVESPSSYNEQFF
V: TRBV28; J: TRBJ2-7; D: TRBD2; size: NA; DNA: TGTGCCAGCACCCGGGGCGGGAGGGCCATATACGAGCAGTACTTC; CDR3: CASTRGGRAIYEQYF
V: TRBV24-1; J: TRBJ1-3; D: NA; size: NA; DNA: TGTGCCACCAGGGCGGGCTCTGGAAACACCATATATTTT; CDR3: CATRAGSGNTIYF
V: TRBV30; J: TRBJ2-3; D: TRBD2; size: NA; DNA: TGTGCCTGGGGGACTAGCGGTTCCACAGATACGCAGTATTTT; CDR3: CAWGTSGSTDTQYF
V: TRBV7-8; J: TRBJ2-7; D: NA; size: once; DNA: TGTGCCAGCAGCTTAGGGTGGGACTTGCCCTACGAGCAGTACTTC; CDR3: CASSLGWDLPYEQYF
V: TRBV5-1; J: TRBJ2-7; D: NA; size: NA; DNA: TGCGCCAGCAGCCCCGGCGGGATAGGCGAGCAGTACTTC; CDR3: CASSPGGIGEQYF
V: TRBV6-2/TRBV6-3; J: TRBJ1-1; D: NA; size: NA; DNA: TGTGCCAGCAGTCACACCACAGGGATTACCACTGAAGCTTTCTTT; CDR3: CASSHTTGITTEAFF
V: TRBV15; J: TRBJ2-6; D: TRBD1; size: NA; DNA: TGTGCCACCAGCCGCGGACAGGGGGCAGGTGTCAGCGCTGGGGCCAACGTCCTGACTTTC; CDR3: CATSRGQGAGVSAGANVLTF
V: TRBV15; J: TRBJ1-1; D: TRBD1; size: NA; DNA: TGTGCCACCAACAACAGGGGCACTGAAGCTTTCTTT; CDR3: CATNNRGTEAFF
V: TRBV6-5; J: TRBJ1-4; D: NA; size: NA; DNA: TGTGCCAGCAGAAGACAGGAACCTAATGAAAAACTGTTTTTT; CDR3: CASRRQEPNEKLFF
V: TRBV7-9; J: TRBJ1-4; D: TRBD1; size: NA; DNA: TGTGCCAGCAGCCCCAACTTCGGGACAGTCGATGAAAAACTGTTTTTT; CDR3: CASSPNFGTVDEKLFF
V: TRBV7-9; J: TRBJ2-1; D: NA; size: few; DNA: TGTGCCAGCAGCCTCCCGGGGGCGGGAGTAATCAACAATGAGCAGTTCTTC; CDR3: CASSLPGAGVINNEQFF